This T cell receptor (beta chain) was identified in a study of blood T cell repertoires in COVID-19. Background on the study: There were acute and convalescent COVID-19 samples, and they came from the United States, Italy and Spain. T cells, B-cell-depleted T cells, or PBMCs supplied cDNA or gDNA.

V gave up 4 bases and J gave up 1 base, with 10 bases separating them. The CDR3 runs 14 residues. Germline loops: CDR1 LNHDA, CDR2 SQIVND (reference sequence). In the original processing: Quantification of nucleated cells was approximated via reference gene primer amplification. Profiling relied on immunoSEQ multiplex PCR, and the TCRdb table lists in-frame clones only, not all of them. V and J calls and clone size are copied from that table; D and trimming were computed from the DNA. The data contain 30,000 to 50,000 clones, more than 65% of them singletons. This clone has only one observation. This clonotype originated in a man aged 65 to 85 with acute or convalescent COVID-19. The J gene is TRBJ1-1, the V gene TRBV19, with D possibly being TRBD1 (6 bases). Sequenced sample: peripheral blood. CDR3 protein: CASSNGQPNTEAFF. The CDR3 DNA reads as TGTGCCAGTAGTAATGGACAGCCGAACACTGAAGCTTTCTTT. Using reference TRBV19 and TRBJ1-1 for the parts outside the CDR3, the full variable domain is DGGITQSPKYLFRKEGQNVTLSCEQNLNHDAMYWYRQDPGQGLRLIYYSQIVNDFQKGDIAEGYSVSREKKESFPLTVTSAQKNPTAFYLCASSNGQPNTEAFFGQGTRLTVV.